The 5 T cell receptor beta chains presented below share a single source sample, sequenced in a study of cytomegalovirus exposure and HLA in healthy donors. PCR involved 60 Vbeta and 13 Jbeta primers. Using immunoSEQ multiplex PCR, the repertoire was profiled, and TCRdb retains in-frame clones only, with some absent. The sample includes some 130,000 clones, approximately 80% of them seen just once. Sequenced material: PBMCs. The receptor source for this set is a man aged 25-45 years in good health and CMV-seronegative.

CDR3 sequence: CASSPQQETQYF. As DNA, the CDR3 is TGTGCCAGCTCCCCCCAACAAGAGACCCAGTACTTC. The V and J genes are TRBV18 and TRBJ2-5; no clear D gene. The CDR3 contains 12 residues. Germline V gene lookup returns CDR1 KGHSH and CDR2 LQKENI. V was trimmed by 6 bases and J by 2 bases, leaving 7 bases between them.

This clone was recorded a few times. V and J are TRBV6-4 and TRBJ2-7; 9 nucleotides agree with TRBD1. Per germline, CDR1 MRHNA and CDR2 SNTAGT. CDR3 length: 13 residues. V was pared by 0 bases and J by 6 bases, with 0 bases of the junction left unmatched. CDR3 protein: CASSDSDRGEQYF. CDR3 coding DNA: TGTGCCAGCAGTGACTCGGACAGGGGCGAGCAGTACTTC.

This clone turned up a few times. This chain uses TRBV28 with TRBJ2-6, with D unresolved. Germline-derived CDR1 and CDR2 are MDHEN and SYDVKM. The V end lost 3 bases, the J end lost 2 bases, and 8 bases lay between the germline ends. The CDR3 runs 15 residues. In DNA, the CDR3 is TGTGCCAGCAGTTTGGAAAGCGCTGGGGCCAACGTCCTGACTTTC. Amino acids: CASSLESAGANVLTF.

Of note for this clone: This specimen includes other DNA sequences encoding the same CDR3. The CDR3 reads CASSLEGRGNEQYF. In nucleotides, the CDR3 is TGCGCCAGCAGCTTGGAGGGGAGGGGGAACGAGCAGTACTTC. The chain uses TRBV5-1 and TRBJ2-7, with D perhaps matching TRBD2 (7 bases). The germline gives CDR1 SGHRS, CDR2 YFSETQ. V lost 0 bases and J lost 5, with 12 bases in between. CDR3 length: 14 residues.

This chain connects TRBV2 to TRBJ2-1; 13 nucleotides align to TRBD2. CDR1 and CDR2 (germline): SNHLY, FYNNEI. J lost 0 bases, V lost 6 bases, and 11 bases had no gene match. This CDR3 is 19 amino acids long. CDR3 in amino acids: CASRAGTSGKPLSYNEQFF. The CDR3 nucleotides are TGTGCCAGCAGGGCCGGGACTAGCGGGAAGCCCCTCTCCTACAATGAGCAGTTCTTC.